The 19 T cell receptor beta chains below were found in one sample sequenced in a study of Ad26.COV2.S vaccination and SARS-CoV-2 variants. TCRdb's table, derived via immunoSEQ multiplex PCR, lists solely in-frame clones and lacks some. Of tens of thousands of clones listed, more than 70% are singletons. Specimen: peripheral blood, collected after recovery from COVID-19. These receptors were collected from a human donor who had recovered from COVID-19.

The chain recombines TRBV6-2 or TRBV6-3 with TRBJ2-2; D may be TRBD2 (6 bases). This CDR3 is built from 14 residues. Trimming took off 0 bases at V and 7 bases at J, with 9 bases between the two ends. Germline assignment: CDR1 MNHEY and CDR2 SVGEGT. In DNA, the CDR3 is TGTGCCAGCAGTTACTCGGCGGGAATCGGGGAGCTGTTTTTT. Amino acids: CASSYSAGIGELFF.

This clone was seen a few times. This chain links TRBV6-2 or TRBV6-3 with TRBJ2-1, with 15 bases matching TRBD2. Losses at the gene ends were 6 bases for V and 8 bases for J; bases not matched to a gene: 17. The CDR3 loop spans 19 amino acids. Germline V gene data show CDR1 as MNHEY and CDR2 as SVGEGT. CDR3 in DNA: TGTGCCAGCAGCCAACCCGGGACCGGGACTAGCGGGAGGCTATATGAGCAGTTCTTC. It specifies CASSQPGTGTSGRLYEQFF.

V and J are TRBV6-2 or TRBV6-3 and TRBJ2-1; D is unclear. V was pared by 4 bases and J by 3 bases, with 4 bases between. The CDR3 runs to 12 residues. Per germline, CDR1 MNHEY and CDR2 SVGEGT. The CDR3 loop is CASSSVYNEQFF. The DNA of the CDR3 is TGTGCCAGCAGTTCCGTCTACAATGAGCAGTTCTTC.

The rearrangement links TRBV2 to TRBJ2-2; D remains unclear. Trimming took 10 bases from V and 2 from J, leaving 8 bases between them. The CDR3 spans 12 residues. Germline loops: CDR1 SNHLY, CDR2 FYNNEI. CDR3 DNA sequence: TGTGCCACCAACAGAAACACCGGGGAGCTGTTTTTT. Protein sequence: CATNRNTGELFF.

This clone was detected only once. The CDR3 here is CASSDRVSETQYF. The CDR3 bases are TGTGCCAGCAGTGATCGTGTTTCGGAGACCCAGTACTTC. The chain links TRBV25-1 to TRBJ2-5; D gene unclear. V lost 3 bases to trimming and J lost 5 bases, with 10 bases between them. This CDR3 region has 13 residues. Germline CDR1 and CDR2: MGHDK and SYGVNS.

The chain links TRBV19 to TRBJ1-1, with D unresolved. Germline loops: CDR1 LNHDA, CDR2 SQIVND (reference sequence). The CDR3 contains 14 residues. The V gene lost 7 bases and the J gene lost 6 bases, with 18 bases spanning the gap. CDR3 nucleotides: TGTGCCAGTACCCCAAAAGGGCAGCACGCTGAAGCTTTCTTT. Translation: CASTPKGQHAEAFF.

This chain connects TRBV5-4 to TRBJ2-4, with 7 bases fitting TRBD1. Germline trimming cut 4 bases from V and 0 bases from J; bases unmatched to any gene: 19. The CDR3 is 20 residues long. Germline lookup yields CDR1 SGHNT and CDR2 YYREEE (reference sequence). CDR3 DNA sequence: TGTGCCAGCAGCCCCGACAGGGAAATACCCCCTACCCTAGCCAAAAACATTCAGTACTTC. Its translation: CASSPDREIPPTLAKNIQYF.

V gene TRBV4-3 combines with J gene TRBJ2-5; tentatively, D is TRBD2 (7 bases). The germline V and J ends were trimmed by 0 bases and 5 bases, with 13 bases remaining between them. The CDR3 has 15 amino acids. The germline V gene encodes CDR1 LGHNA and CDR2 YSLEER. The CDR3 region has the DNA TGCGCCAGCAGCCAAGAAGGGGGGGGGCGCGAGACCCAGTACTTC. It yields the protein CASSQEGGGRETQYF.

This chain links TRBV28 with TRBJ2-5; 14 nucleotides agree with TRBD2. This CDR3 region has 16 residues. Germline V CDR1 and CDR2: MDHEN, SYDVKM. J lost 9 bases, V lost 7 bases, and 13 bases had no gene match. CDR3 nucleotide sequence: TGTGCCAGCACCAATCCGGGACTAGCGGGAGTCGTGGCCCAGTACTTC. It codes for CASTNPGLAGVVAQYF.

The chain carries TRBV7-9 and TRBJ2-1, with D possibly being TRBD1 (6 bases). This CDR3 is built from 14 residues. Trimming took off 4 bases at V and 8 bases at J, with 15 bases between the two ends. Germline V gene sequence: CDR1 SEHNR, CDR2 FQNEAQ (reference sequence). CDR3 nucleotide sequence: TGTGCCAGCAGCTATACCGACAGGCCTGATGAGCAGTTCTTC. Protein product: CASSYTDRPDEQFF.

V and J are TRBV19 and TRBJ1-4; maybe TRBD1 (5 bases). CDR3 size: 13 residues. The germline gives CDR1 LNHDA, CDR2 SQIVND (reference sequence). V was cut by 9 bases and J by 8 bases, with 16 bases left in between. The CDR3 region has the DNA TGTGCCAGCATGGGGAGGGGAGAGGAAAAACTGTTTTTT. Translated, it gives CASMGRGEEKLFF.

V usage is TRBV3-1 (or the pseudogene TRBV3-2) and J usage is TRBJ1-5; D gene ambiguous. Germline V gives CDR1 LGHDT, CDR2 YNNKEL (reference sequence). This CDR3 has 15 amino acids. V lost 2 bases, J lost 4 bases, and 12 bases lay in between. The CDR3 sequence: CASSQNGNFNQPQHF. As DNA, the CDR3 is TGTGCCAGCAGCCAAAATGGCAACTTTAATCAGCCCCAGCATTTT.

V is TRBV3-1 (or the pseudogene TRBV3-2) and J is TRBJ2-7, with D possibly TRBD2 on 5 matching bases. The V end was cut by 1 base, the J end by 2 bases, with 9 bases between. Germline values: CDR1 LGHDT, CDR2 YNNKEL (reference sequence). The CDR3 loop spans 14 amino acids. DNA for the CDR3: TGTGCCAGCAGCCAAGGGGAGAGCCCCTACGAGCAGTACTTC. Encoded protein: CASSQGESPYEQYF.

The rearrangement links TRBV29-1 to TRBJ1-3, with a possible D match to TRBD1 (6 bases). Germline assignment: CDR1 SQVTM and CDR2 ANQGSEA. The length of the CDR3 is 14 residues. Trimming stripped 5 bases from V and 2 bases from J, with 13 bases between. CDR3 protein: CSVSDRSAGNTIYF. The CDR3 DNA follows: TGCAGCGTTTCTGACAGGTCCGCTGGAAACACCATATATTTT. Full variable domain (outside the CDR3, taken from reference TRBV29-1 and TRBJ1-3): SAVISQKPSRDICQRGTSLTIQCQVDSQVTMMFWYRQQPGQSLTLIATANQGSEATYESGFVIDKFPISRPNLTFSTLTVSNMSPEDSSIYLCSVSDRSAGNTIYFGEGSWLTVV.

The rearrangement joins TRBV11-2 to TRBJ1-1, with D uncertain. Deletions cut 1 base from V and 12 bases from J, with 15 bases between. The CDR3 contains 13 residues. The germline V gene encodes CDR1 SGHAT and CDR2 FQNNGV. This chain's CDR3 is CASSLGGPSKPFF. CDR3 sequence (DNA): TGTGCCAGCAGCTTAGGTGGACCGTCGAAACCTTTCTTT.

J is TRBJ2-3 and V is TRBV7-2, with D unclear. Germline V CDR1 and CDR2: SGHTA, FQGNSA. CDR3 length equals 14 residues. Trimming removed 1 base at V and 3 bases at J, with 8 bases between. As DNA, the CDR3 is TGTGCCAGCAGCTTAGTTGGGCGGACAGATACGCAGTATTTT. It is translated as CASSLVGRTDTQYF.

The chain has TRBV5-4 and TRBJ2-7; TRBD2 is a possible D gene (6 bases). Germline CDR1 and CDR2: SGHNT and YYREEE (reference sequence). V dropped 0 bases and J dropped 5 bases, with 15 bases sitting between them. The CDR3 runs to 15 residues. The CDR3 is CASSLDWGSGDEQYF. The CDR3 region has the DNA TGTGCCAGCAGCTTGGATTGGGGGTCGGGAGACGAGCAGTACTTC.

The chain carries TRBV27 and TRBJ1-2; D uncertain. CDR1 and CDR2 (germline): MNHEY, SMNVEV (reference sequence). V was cut by 0 bases and J by 2 bases, with 10 bases left in between. The length of the CDR3 is 15 residues. The CDR3 region is CASSLSLGGNYGYTF. CDR3 sequence (DNA): TGTGCCAGCAGTTTATCTCTGGGAGGAAACTATGGCTACACCTTC.

The gene calls are TRBV7-9 and TRBJ2-6; D gene uncertain. The CDR3 length is 14 residues. Trimming took off 7 bases at V and 2 bases at J, with 9 bases between the two ends. Germline V CDR1 and CDR2: SEHNR, FQNEAQ (reference sequence). This CDR3 reads CASIPATGANVLTF. The CDR3 DNA follows: TGTGCCAGCATCCCCGCTACTGGGGCCAACGTCCTGACTTTC.